These T cell receptor beta chains were read from a single sample in a study of blood T cell repertoires in COVID-19. Using immunoSEQ multiplex PCR, the repertoire was profiled, and TCRdb retains in-frame clones only, with some absent. Among about 300,000 clones, around nine tenths were seen once, and the ten largest hold 1.3%. The sample taken for sequencing was peripheral blood. The receptors stem from a man aged 65 to 85 with acute or convalescent COVID-19. Each CDR3 is given with its conserved first and last residue. Clone size is given for some rows only: seen once, a few or many times, or a class if the clone is expanded.

V gene	clone size	J gene	CDR3 protein
TRBV2	.	TRBJ1-3	CASSVTGGLGNTIYF
TRBV5-1	once	TRBJ2-3	CASSVSGGETDTQYF
TRBV7-9	.	TRBJ1-1	CASSEWSGNTEAFF
TRBV10-1	.	TRBJ1-1	CASTPRARNTEAFF
TRBV6-4	.	TRBJ2-4	CASSVRDMLAKNIQYF
TRBV18	once	TRBJ2-7	CASSGTGEGEQYF
TRBV28	.	TRBJ2-7	CASSPGIYEQYF
TRBV9	.	TRBJ2-3	CASSLGLAGADTQYF
TRBV19	once	TRBJ2-7	CASSPGEAGYEQYF
TRBV5-1	.	TRBJ2-5	CASSPTGSGATQYF
TRBV7-9	once	TRBJ1-2	CASSLGGGNYGYTF
TRBV3-1/TRBV3-2	few	TRBJ1-3	CASSLSGTVFSGNTIYF
TRBV24-1	.	TRBJ1-5	CATSDRDQPQHF
TRBV9	.	TRBJ2-7	CASSVQAGSQAEQYF
TRBV19	.	TRBJ1-5	CASSIPGGRQPQHF
TRBV12-3/TRBV12-4	.	TRBJ1-1	CASSLTVDAEAFF
TRBV7-8	.	TRBJ2-5	CASSLELATIQETQYF
TRBV11-3	once	TRBJ2-3	CASSTRQGGGVDTQYF
TRBV15	.	TRBJ2-6	CATKGRGLGANVLTF
TRBV19	.	TRBJ1-4	CASSVAGSGEKLFF
TRBV10-3	.	TRBJ1-1	CAISREVNTEAFF
TRBV6-2/TRBV6-3	.	TRBJ1-5	CASSSDGLSNQPQHF
TRBV19	.	TRBJ1-5	CASNKGGNQPQHF
TRBV27	.	TRBJ2-4	CASSLSRGYIQYF
TRBV10-3	.	TRBJ1-1	CAIRPGQATEAFF
TRBV2	.	TRBJ2-3	CASSDPGGIGDTQYF
TRBV11-2	.	TRBJ2-1	CASSLILGQVAGNEQFF
TRBV25-1	.	TRBJ2-1	CASSPIHNEQFF
TRBV4-1	.	TRBJ2-7	CASSQLITSYEQYF
TRBV6-6	.	TRBJ2-3	CASSSSGGRTDTQYF
TRBV28	once	TRBJ2-7	CASSSAGGGIAYEQYF
TRBV7-8	.	TRBJ2-7	CASSLAREVHEQYF